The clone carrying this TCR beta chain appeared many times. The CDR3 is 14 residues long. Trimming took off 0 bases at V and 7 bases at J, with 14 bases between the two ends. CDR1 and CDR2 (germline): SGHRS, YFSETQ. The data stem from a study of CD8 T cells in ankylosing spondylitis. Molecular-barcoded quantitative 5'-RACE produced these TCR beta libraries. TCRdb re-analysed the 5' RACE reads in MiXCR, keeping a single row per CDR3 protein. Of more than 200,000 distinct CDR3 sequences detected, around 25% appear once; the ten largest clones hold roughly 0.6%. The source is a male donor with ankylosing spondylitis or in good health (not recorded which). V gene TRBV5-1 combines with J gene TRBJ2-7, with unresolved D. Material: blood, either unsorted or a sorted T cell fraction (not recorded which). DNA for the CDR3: TGCGCCAGCAGCTTGGTGGGCAGCCGCACTGAGCAGTACTTC. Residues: CASSLVGSRTEQYF.